This T cell receptor beta chain originates from a study of vaccination and CD4 T cells after COVID-19. Study-wide background: Two of the convalescents were Hispanic, and the group consisted of six males and four females.

One entry per CDR3 protein results from TCRdb running MiXCR on the PCR reads. The sample yields 35,000 to 45,000 distinct CDR3 sequences, 36% seen once. Time point given: late sampling 161 to 241 days after vaccination in a few convalescent patients. A word on this clonotype: Its antigen is as yet unknown.

Whole-study results and caveats: A nonsignificant rise from roughly 22 to 38 was seen in the median number of SARS-CoV-2-reactive clonotypes. Convalescent patients displayed a median 86.3% of reactive clones emerging only post-vaccination. Spike mono-reactive status applied to 304 of 307 vaccine-specific clones in convalescent patients.

Trimming removed 5 bases from V and 5 bases from J; junction bases left unmatched: 12. Germline V CDR1 and CDR2: DFQATT, SNEGSKA (reference sequence). This CDR3 has 15 amino acids. The V call is TRBV20-1, the J call TRBJ2-1, with 7 bases identical to TRBD2. The clonotype originates from a human donor who had recovered from COVID-19. The source material was CD4+ T cells from blood, sampled about 7 months after SARS-CoV-2 vaccination. The CDR3 sequence: CSALAPSGADNEQFF. CDR3 DNA: TGCAGTGCTCTTGCCCCTAGCGGAGCTGACAATGAGCAGTTCTTC.